The source of this T cell receptor beta chain is a study of cytomegalovirus exposure and HLA in healthy donors. All donors participated as healthy donors of bone marrow. PCR was performed using 60 Vbeta and 13 Jbeta primers. The method was immunoSEQ multiplex PCR; TCRdb's version includes in-frame clones alone and lacks a portion of them. The data show about 77,000 clones, over 60% seen once. With respect to this clone: What it binds is unknown.

General study findings and limits: TCR sequences were mostly rare, though some public TCRs occurred in many donors. Most CMV-associated TCR beta chains were later found to appear HLA-restricted. TCR beta sequences numbering 15,000 to 20,000 were associated with HLA alleles at 0.05 false discovery rate in a later analysis.

The CDR3 totals 15 residues. With V trimmed by 2 bases and J by 5 bases, 4 bases remained unmatched. Germline assignment: CDR1 MGHDK and CDR2 SYGVNS. This TCR came from a man aged 35-49 years in good health and CMV-seronegative. The V and J genes are TRBV25-1 and TRBJ2-2; 8 nucleotides match TRBD1. Material: PBMCs. The DNA of the CDR3 is TGTGCCAGCAGTGAACAGGGGGCGAGGACCGGGGAGCTGTTTTTT. Residues: CASSEQGARTGELFF.